Listed below are T cell receptor beta chains from one sample, sequenced in a study of shared clonotypes between healthy human individuals. The method was immunoSEQ multiplex PCR; TCRdb's version includes in-frame clones alone and lacks a portion of them. The sample shows 850,000 to 1,100,000 clones, roughly 80% of them seen only once. Sequenced material: memory CD4+ T cells from PBMCs. These receptors were taken from a man in his late teens or twenties in good health. Some clones in this sample may be carry-over from other donors' samples. Both conserved end residues are part of each CDR3. The D gene is left open where the match is weak.

D gene	V gene	CDR3 length	J gene	CDR3 protein
.	TRBV6-1	13	TRBJ1-4	CASSGTSVGKLFF
.	TRBV20-1	11	TRBJ2-7	CSASGNIEQYF
.	TRBV29-1	13	TRBJ1-3	CSVVVYAGNTIYF
.	TRBV28	15	TRBJ1-5	CASGTGSTSNQPQHF
.	TRBV5-1	17	TRBJ2-3	CASSSKPINGHTDTQYF
TRBD2	TRBV7-6	16	TRBJ2-2	CASSWVGGSATGELFF
TRBD1	TRBV29-1	12	TRBJ2-7	CSVRQGAYEQYF
TRBD2	TRBV9	15	TRBJ2-2	CASSRRLAGAGELFF
.	TRBV6-1	15	TRBJ1-5	CASGVLTTGNQPQHF
.	TRBV5-6	12	TRBJ1-2	CASSPDRYGYTF
TRBD1	TRBV5-1	15	TRBJ2-7	CASSSTGDSSYEQYF
.	TRBV4-3	13	TRBJ2-2	CASSLSFTGELFF
.	TRBV7-2	15	TRBJ2-7	CASSLSWGIGYEQYF
TRBD2	TRBV7-3	16	TRBJ2-2	CASSPQPSGRAGELFF
.	TRBV11-2	18	TRBJ2-1	CASSLAPPVFGRNNEQFF
.	TRBV28	16	TRBJ2-3	CAIGAQGTHSTDTQYF
.	TRBV19	17	TRBJ1-5	CASSIGGGARSNQPQHF
TRBD2	TRBV29-1	16	TRBJ2-2	CSVPMTSGSSTGELFF
.	TRBV5-8	15	TRBJ1-5	CASSSSWTGNQPQHF
.	TRBV25-1	13	TRBJ2-7	CASSSSPGVAQYF
.	TRBV7-9	15	TRBJ2-4	CASSSTRRGRDIQYF
.	TRBV7-2	16	TRBJ1-2	CASSSRRHEPNYGYTF
.	TRBV5-1	15	TRBJ2-7	CASSPLAGGPYEQYF
TRBD2	TRBV7-3	15	TRBJ2-7	CASSLGASGGYEQYF
.	TRBV7-2	14	TRBJ2-3	CASSLKVSGYTQYF
TRBD1	TRBV19	15	TRBJ1-2	CASKDRGQSSRGYTF
.	TRBV28	13	TRBJ1-1	CASSFVGITEAFF
.	TRBV18	15	TRBJ2-5	CASSPVSGAQETQYF
.	TRBV7-6	13	TRBJ1-1	CASSLESFTEAFF
TRBD1	TRBV6-5	14	TRBJ1-2	CASSYGTGAYGYTF
TRBD1	TRBV5-4	15	TRBJ1-1	CASSLRQGGRTEAFF
.	TRBV20-1	11	TRBJ1-2	CSAGVLGGYTF
TRBD1	TRBV5-1	16	TRBJ1-5	CASSLGTGVSNQPQHF
TRBD1	TRBV6-1	15	TRBJ2-1	CASSIDRAAYNEQFF
.	TRBV7-2	15	TRBJ2-7	CASSSVGGLPVEQYF
.	TRBV23-1	14	TRBJ2-7	CASSQTGSAYEQYF
.	TRBV28	14	TRBJ1-1	CASSPPDSTPRAFF
.	TRBV13	14	TRBJ1-1	CASSLLRVNTEAFF
.	TRBV5-4	17	TRBJ2-3	CASSSTGRGELTDTQYF
.	TRBV28	14	TRBJ1-2	CASSLPGPNYGYTF
.	TRBV7-6	17	TRBJ1-3	CASSLATGGFAGNTIYF
.	TRBV7-6	14	TRBJ2-7	CASSPGKVGYEQYF
.	TRBV6-5	14	TRBJ2-3	CASTSWGSTDTQYF
.	TRBV30	13	TRBJ2-5	CAWSNRGRSVQYF
.	TRBV21-1	16	TRBJ2-2	CASSKSGGPGTGELFF
.	TRBV7-3	14	TRBJ2-1	CASSLRGNLNEQFF
.	TRBV28	14	TRBJ1-5	CASMRGVSNQPQHF
.	TRBV28	12	TRBJ1-5	CASLGRNQPQHF
.	TRBV11-2	14	TRBJ1-5	CASSSGQPNQPQHF
.	TRBV6-5	14	TRBJ2-7	CASSKTGKTYEQYF
TRBD2	TRBV5-1	15	TRBJ2-7	CASSEAWTSSYEQYF
.	TRBV2	15	TRBJ2-1	CASSERQGTLNEQFF
.	TRBV9	15	TRBJ2-7	CASSVAPYKTYEQYF
TRBD1	TRBV5-1	14	TRBJ1-5	CASSFSGGGQPQHF